This T cell receptor (beta chain) was identified during a study of blood T cell repertoires in COVID-19. Study summary: PBMCs, B-cell-depleted T cells, or T cells provided the cDNA or gDNA that made up the material.

The CDR3 contains 13 residues. Trimming took 0 bases from V and 3 from J, leaving 5 bases between them. The germline CDR1 and CDR2 sequences are LNHDA and SQIVND (reference sequence). About this clone itself: Other DNA sequences in the sample encode the same CDR3.

Clones were read by immunoSEQ multiplex PCR, and TCRdb kept only the in-frame ones, dropping some. The sample has approximately 50,000 clones, roughly 85% seen once. Sequencing used peripheral blood. The chain uses TRBV19 and TRBJ1-1; D is perhaps TRBD1 (5 bases). The sequence derives from a man between 70 and 80 years old with acute or convalescent COVID-19. CDR3 bases: TGTGCCAGTAGTATAGACAGGGACACTGAAGCTTTCTTT. This encodes CASSIDRDTEAFF.